A single sample is the source of the 2 T cell receptor beta chains below, sequenced in a study of blood T cell repertoires in COVID-19. Some clones are missing from TCRdb's copy, which holds only in-frame ones; the method was immunoSEQ multiplex PCR. Seen here are 150,000 to 200,000 clones, 83% observed once, and the top ten hold 3.5% to 5%. The specimen sequenced was PBMCs or T cells enriched from blood (not recorded which). Receptors were obtained from a woman between 50 and 59 years old who had recovered from COVID-19.

The V call is TRBV7-2, the J call TRBJ2-2; weak D call: TRBD1 (7 bases). CDR1 is SGHTA, CDR2 FQGNSA, per germline. V was trimmed by 5 bases and J by 4 bases, leaving 14 bases between them. CDR3 length: 15 amino acids. CDR3 amino acids: CASSPYRGGTGELFF. CDR3 sequence (DNA): TGTGCCAGCAGCCCTTACAGGGGAGGCACCGGGGAGCTGTTTTTT.

CDR3 DNA: TGTGCCAGCAGCTCGTCGGGAGGGTACAATGAGCAGTTCTTC. Amino acids: CASSSSGGYNEQFF. The rearrangement links TRBV7-9 to TRBJ2-1; 8 bases agree with TRBD2. This CDR3 contains 14 residues. V shed 4 bases, J shed 4 bases, and the junction held 3 bases outside the gene matches. Looked up from germline, CDR1 is SEHNR and CDR2 is FQNEAQ (reference sequence).